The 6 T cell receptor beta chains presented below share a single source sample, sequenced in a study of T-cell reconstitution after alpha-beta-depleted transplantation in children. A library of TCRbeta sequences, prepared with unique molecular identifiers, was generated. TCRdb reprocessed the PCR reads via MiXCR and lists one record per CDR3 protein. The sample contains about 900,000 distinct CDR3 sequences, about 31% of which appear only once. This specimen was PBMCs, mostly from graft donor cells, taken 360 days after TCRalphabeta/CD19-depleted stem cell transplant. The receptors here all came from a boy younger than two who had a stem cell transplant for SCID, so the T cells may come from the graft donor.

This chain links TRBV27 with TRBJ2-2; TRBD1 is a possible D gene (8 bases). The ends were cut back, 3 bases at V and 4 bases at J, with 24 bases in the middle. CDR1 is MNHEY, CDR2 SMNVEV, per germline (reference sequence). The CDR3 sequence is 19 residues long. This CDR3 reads CASSFKAPGGQGGTGELFF. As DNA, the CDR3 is TGTGCCAGCAGTTTTAAGGCACCGGGAGGACAGGGTGGCACCGGGGAGCTGTTTTTT.

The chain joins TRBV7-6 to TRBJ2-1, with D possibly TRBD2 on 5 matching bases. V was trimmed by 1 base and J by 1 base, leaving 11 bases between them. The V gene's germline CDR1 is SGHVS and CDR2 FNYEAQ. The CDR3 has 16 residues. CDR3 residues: CASSLERCGSYNEQFF. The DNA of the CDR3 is TGTGCCAGCAGCTTAGAGCGGTGTGGATCCTACAATGAGCAGTTCTTC.

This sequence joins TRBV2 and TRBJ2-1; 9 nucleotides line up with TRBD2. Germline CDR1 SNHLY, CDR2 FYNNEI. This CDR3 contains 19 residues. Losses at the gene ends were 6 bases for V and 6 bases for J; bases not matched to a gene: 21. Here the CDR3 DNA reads TGTGCCAGCAGCCCAGGGGAGTTAGCGGGGGCATCCGGCGGCAATGAGCAGTTCTTC. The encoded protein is CASSPGELAGASGGNEQFF.

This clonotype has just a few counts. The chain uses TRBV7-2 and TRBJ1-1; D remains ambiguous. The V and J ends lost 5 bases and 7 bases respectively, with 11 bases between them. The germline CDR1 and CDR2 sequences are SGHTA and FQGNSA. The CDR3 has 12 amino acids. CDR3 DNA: TGTGCCAGCAGCCCCGACGTTATTGAAGCTTTCTTT. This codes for CASSPDVIEAFF.

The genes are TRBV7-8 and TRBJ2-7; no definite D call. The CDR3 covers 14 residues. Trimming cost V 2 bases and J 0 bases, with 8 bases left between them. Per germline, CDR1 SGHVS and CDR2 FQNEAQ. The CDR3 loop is CASSLRSSSYEQYF. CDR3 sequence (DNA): TGTGCCAGCAGCTTAAGGTCCAGCTCCTACGAGCAGTACTTC.

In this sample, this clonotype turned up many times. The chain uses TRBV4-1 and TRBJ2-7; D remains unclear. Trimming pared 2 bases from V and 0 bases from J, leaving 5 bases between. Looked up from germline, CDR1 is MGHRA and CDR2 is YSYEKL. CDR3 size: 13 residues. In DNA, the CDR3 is TGCGCCAGCAGCCAATTCTACTCCTACGAGCAGTACTTC. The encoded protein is CASSQFYSYEQYF.